This entry concerns a single TCR beta chain. Per the study methods: It was from reference gene primer amplification that nucleated cell counts were estimated. Repertoires were generated with immunoSEQ multiplex PCR, while TCRdb's copy carries only in-frame clones and drops some. V, J and clone size are those of that table, while D and trimming were read from the DNA. This sample yields around 270,000 clones, of which 84% are seen a single time; less than 2% belongs to the top ten. Germline V gene sequence: CDR1 SEHNR, CDR2 FQNEAQ (reference sequence). This CDR3 spans 13 amino acids. V dropped 4 bases and J dropped 4 bases, with 10 bases sitting between them. The data originate from a study of blood T cell repertoires in COVID-19. Study-wide background: Specimens from acute and convalescent COVID-19 originated in the United States, Italy and Spain.

The receptor's source is a middle-aged woman who had recovered from COVID-19. The sequencing sample was made of peripheral blood. The rearrangement uses TRBV7-9 and TRBJ1-1; the D gene is possibly TRBD1 (5 bases). CDR3 protein: CASSSGRSTEAFF. For the CDR3, the DNA is TGTGCCAGCAGCTCAGGGAGGTCCACTGAAGCTTTCTTT. The full variable domain, its missing parts supplied by reference TRBV7-9 and TRBJ1-1, is DTGVSQNPRHKITKRGQNVTFRCDPISEHNRLYWYRQTLGQGPEFLTYFQNEAQLEKSRLLSDRFSAERPKGSFSTLEIQRTEQGDSAMYLCASSSGRSTEAFFGQGTRLTVV.